The sequence of this TCR beta chain was determined in a study of blood T cell repertoires in COVID-19. At the level of the study: Specimens from acute and convalescent COVID-19 originated in the United States, Italy and Spain.

CDR1 and CDR2 from the germline V gene are WSHSY and SAAADI. This CDR3 is 13 amino acids long. Deletions cut 10 bases from V and 2 bases from J, with 15 bases between. Authors' data handling: Estimated nucleated cell counts came from reference gene primer amplification. The protocol was immunoSEQ multiplex PCR, while the TCRdb copy is restricted to in-frame clones and leaves out a portion. From that table come the V and J calls and clone size; the DNA was used to work out D and trimming. In the table there are fewer than 250,000 clones, approximately 80% of which are singletons. Sequencing was performed on peripheral blood. The rearrangement joins TRBV10-2 to TRBJ2-7; tentatively, D is TRBD1 (6 bases). This clonotype originated in a woman aged 45 to 65 with acute or convalescent COVID-19. CDR3 amino acids: CATLGDTPYEQYF. The CDR3 bases are TGCGCCACCCTGGGGGACACCCCCTACGAGCAGTACTTC.